This T cell receptor beta chain was sequenced during a study of cytomegalovirus exposure and HLA in healthy donors. Primers included in the PCR were 60 Vbeta and 13 Jbeta primers. The data were produced by immunoSEQ multiplex PCR, yet TCRdb's version contains in-frame clones alone and is incomplete. The table lists hundreds of thousands of clones, 70% to 80% of them singletons, with roughly 2.6% in the top ten. The study, taken as a whole, reports: The authors considered a cluster of highly shared sequence variants likely to be a sequencing artifact. Reportedly, HLA-A and HLA-B alleles of most subjects were accurately predicted from TCR beta. Researchers counted roughly 150 TCR beta chains as cytomegalovirus-associated. Certain indistinguishable V segments, among them TRBV6-2 and TRBV6-3, were excluded.

Germline V lookup: CDR1 SEHNR, CDR2 FQNEAQ (reference sequence). This CDR3 contains 14 residues. V was trimmed by 2 bases and J by 4 bases, leaving 9 bases between them. This clone has a single count. What it binds is unknown. The J gene is TRBJ1-5, the V gene TRBV7-9, with TRBD1 as a possible D gene (5 bases). This TCR was sampled from a woman aged 60-70 years in good health and CMV-seropositive. The specimen was PBMCs. The CDR3 nucleotides read TGTGCCAGCAGCTTATCGGGGGATAATCAGCCCCAGCATTTT. Protein product: CASSLSGDNQPQHF.